This T cell receptor beta chain was captured in a study of T cells in Graves' hyperthyroidism and ophthalmopathy. Study-wide findings and caveats: Before onset, by a median of approximately 5.9 months, the model predicted ophthalmopathy.

This clonotype showed up just a few times. The target antigen is unknown. V shed 7 bases and J shed 6 bases, with 18 bases lying between them. Looked up from germline, CDR1 is SQVTM and CDR2 is ANQGSEA. CDR3 size: 13 residues. RNA transcripts yielded amplified TCR beta CDR3 regions. Primed by the HTBI set, a first-round RT-PCR was run on the TCR CDR3. TCRdb ran MiXCR on the multiplex PCR reads and lists one entry per CDR3 protein. The sample includes over 650,000 distinct CDR3 sequences, about 45% of them seen just once. Material for sequencing was peripheral blood or thyroid tissue (not recorded which). This sequence originates from an adult man with Graves' disease, either hyperthyroidism or ophthalmopathy (not recorded which). The chain carries TRBV29-1 and TRBJ1-2, with D perhaps TRBD1 (5 bases). Here the CDR3 reads CSGGDRLNNGYTF. The CDR3 DNA sequence: TGCAGCGGGGGGGACCGCTTAAATAATGGCTACACCTTC.